Following are 20 T cell receptor beta chains from one sample sequenced in a study of CD8 T cells in Susac syndrome (dated by TCRdb to between 2019 and 2020). Library preparation used the immunoSEQ multiplex PCR assay. RNA was extracted using the RNeasy kit, and about 0.45 to 1 microgram was reverse transcribed with random hexamers. The public reads were reanalyzed by TCRdb: fastp trimming at Q25, MiXCR alignment, in-frame beta chains only. Duplicate CDR3 protein sequences are folded into a single record with the most common DNA and genes. This sample has 100,000 or so distinct CDR3 sequences in its table, and roughly 91% of those were observed once. The ten largest clones take up around 0.15% of the sample. The sequenced sample was CD4+ T cells from PBMCs. These receptor sequences come from a human donor in good health.

The chain uses TRBV23-1 and TRBJ1-2, with 8 bases identical to TRBD1. TRBV23-1 is an ORF, and what it does is uncertain. This CDR3 comprises 17 residues. V was pared by 7 bases and J by 4 bases, with 17 bases of the junction left unmatched. The CDR3 region is CASITLRTGRSGYGYTF. The CDR3 nucleotides are TGCGCCAGCATTACCCTTCGGACAGGGCGTTCGGGCTATGGCTACACCTTC.

The chain uses TRBV4-3 and TRBJ1-1; D may be TRBD1 (6 bases). Germline lookup yields CDR1 LGHNA and CDR2 YSLEER. Between the trimmed V and J ends, which lost 0 bases and 0 bases, there was a span of 14 bases. The CDR3 loop spans 17 amino acids. The CDR3 DNA reads as TGCGCCAGCAGCCAAGACATTGCGGGGGCCCTGAACACTGAAGCTTTCTTT. It codes for CASSQDIAGALNTEAFF.

V usage is TRBV4-3 and J usage is TRBJ1-1, with D tentatively TRBD1 (6 bases). This CDR3 comprises 15 residues. CDR1 LGHNA and CDR2 YSLEER come from the germline V gene. Deletions cut 2 bases from V and 1 base from J, with 11 bases between. CDR3 nucleotide sequence: TGCGCCAGCAGCCAAACACAGGGAGGGAACACTGAAGCTTTCTTT. This encodes CASSQTQGGNTEAFF.

The V gene is TRBV30, the J gene TRBJ2-6, with no clear D. Germline values: CDR1 GTSNPN, CDR2 SVGIG (reference sequence). V was cut by 8 bases and J by 4 bases, with 12 bases left in between. This CDR3 region has 13 residues. CDR3 DNA sequence: TGTGCCGGAGAACGTGACGGGGCCAACGTCCTGACTTTC. It translates to CAGERDGANVLTF. Using reference TRBV30 and TRBJ2-6 for the parts outside the CDR3, the full variable domain is SQTIHQWPATLVQPVGSPLSLECTVEGTSNPNLYWYRQAAGRGLQLLFYSVGIGQISSEVPQNLSASRPQDRQFILSSKKLLLSDSGFYLCAGERDGANVLTFGAGSRLTVL.

This clonotype was found once. The chain employs TRBV29-1 and TRBJ1-1; 7 nucleotides align to TRBD1. There are 14 residues in the CDR3. V shed 5 bases and J 0 bases; nucleotides not matched to a gene: 6. Germline V gene sequence: CDR1 SQVTM, CDR2 ANQGSEA. CDR3 sequence reads: CSVLGQSMNTEAFF. In DNA form, the CDR3 reads TGCAGCGTTTTGGGACAGTCCATGAACACTGAAGCTTTCTTT.

The gene calls are TRBV20-1 and TRBJ2-7, with D tentatively TRBD2 (6 bases). V was pared by 0 bases and J by 5 bases, with 8 bases between. The CDR3 contains 12 residues. The germline CDR1 and CDR2 sequences are DFQATT and SNEGSKA (reference sequence). CDR3 sequence: CSARDGTDEQYF. The CDR3 DNA reads TGCAGTGCTAGAGATGGGACTGACGAGCAGTACTTC.

The chain carries TRBV6-1 and TRBJ2-7, with D perhaps assigned TRBD1 or TRBD2 (6 bases each). The CDR3 contains 11 residues. CDR1 MNHNS and CDR2 SASEGT come from the germline V gene. Between the trimmed V and J ends, which lost 6 bases and 7 bases, there was a span of 10 bases. CDR3 sequence reads: CASSRGTEQYF. The CDR3 DNA follows: TGTGCCAGCAGCCGGGGGACAGAGCAGTACTTC.

The chain couples TRBV19 to TRBJ2-6; weak D call: TRBD1 (6 bases). Germline V gene sequence: CDR1 LNHDA, CDR2 SQIVND (reference sequence). V lost 9 bases to trimming and J lost 0 bases, with 12 bases between them. There are 15 residues in the CDR3. The CDR3 region has the DNA TGTGCCAGCAACAGGGAAAGCTCTGGGGCCAACGTCCTGACTTTC. Translating it yields CASNRESSGANVLTF.

The gene calls are TRBV6-2 or TRBV6-3 and TRBJ2-4, with 11 bases that match TRBD2. The CDR3 totals 19 residues. The ends lost 5 bases at V and 0 bases at J; junction bases unmatched: 12. Germline V CDR1 and CDR2: MNHEY, SVGEGT. The CDR3 DNA is TGTGCCAGCAGTCGCGGCCCGGGGACTAGCGGTATAGCCAAAAACATTCAGTACTTC. Protein sequence: CASSRGPGTSGIAKNIQYF.

The chain combines TRBV19 with TRBJ2-1; possibly TRBD2 for D (5 bases). Trimming took 4 bases from V and 4 from J, leaving 8 bases between them. Germline V gene lookup returns CDR1 LNHDA and CDR2 SQIVND (reference sequence). This CDR3 spans 13 amino acids. Written as DNA, the CDR3 is TGTGCCAGTAGTAACGGACTGTACAATGAGCAGTTCTTC. Translation gives CASSNGLYNEQFF.

The chain uses TRBV19 and TRBJ1-2; no definite D call. Germline V gene data show CDR1 as LNHDA and CDR2 as SQIVND (reference sequence). There are 12 residues in the CDR3. The V gene lost 6 bases and the J gene lost 8 bases, with 13 bases spanning the gap. CDR3 residues: CASRGHAGGYTF. The CDR3 region has the DNA TGTGCCAGTAGGGGCCACGCGGGAGGCTACACCTTC.

The rearrangement joins TRBV6-5 to TRBJ2-3; D remains unclear. Germline CDR1 and CDR2: MNHEY and SVGAGI. Trimming removed 6 bases at V and 7 bases at J, with 17 bases between. The CDR3 loop spans 14 amino acids. The CDR3 DNA reads TGTGCCAGCAGAAAAGGGCTAGAGATTAATACGCAGTATTTT. Protein product: CASRKGLEINTQYF.

The rearrangement joins TRBV28 to TRBJ2-6; D is possibly TRBD1 or TRBD2 (6 bases each). This CDR3 region has 16 residues. The germline V gene encodes CDR1 MDHEN and CDR2 SYDVKM. V lost 6 bases and J lost 1, with 13 bases in between. CDR3 nucleotides: TGTGCCAGCAGACAGGGAGGAAGTTCTGGGGCCAACGTCCTGACTTTC. It codes for CASRQGGSSGANVLTF.

V is TRBV19 and J is TRBJ2-4, with 7 bases identical to TRBD2. Germline V gives CDR1 LNHDA, CDR2 SQIVND (reference sequence). Trimming took 2 bases from V and 2 from J; bases not matched to a gene: 6. CDR3 length: 16 residues. The CDR3 loop reads CASSIQASGTKNIQYF. Here the CDR3 DNA reads TGTGCCAGTAGTATACAGGCTAGCGGAACCAAAAACATTCAGTACTTC.

The V gene is TRBV4-1, the J gene TRBJ2-3, with D unclear. V lost 2 bases and J 4 bases, leaving 10 bases between the germline ends. This CDR3 is 14 amino acids long. Germline values: CDR1 MGHRA, CDR2 YSYEKL. This CDR3 is CASSQPLGSDTQYF. In nucleotides, the CDR3 is TGCGCCAGCAGCCAACCATTGGGGTCAGATACGCAGTATTTT.

This sequence joins TRBV6-5 and TRBJ1-2, with 9 bases that match TRBD1. The V segment lost 2 bases and the J segment 6 bases; nucleotides outside the gene matches: 10. Per the germline V gene, CDR1 is MNHEY and CDR2 is SVGAGI. The CDR3 length is 16 residues. The CDR3 coding sequence is TGTGCCAGCAGTTACAGTGGGACAGGGAAAGGGCATGGCTACACCTTC. Translated: CASSYSGTGKGHGYTF.

This chain links TRBV7-8 with TRBJ1-5, with 8 nucleotides matching TRBD1. CDR1 and CDR2 from the germline V gene are SGHVS and FQNEAQ. There are 14 residues in the CDR3. V lost 6 bases to trimming and J lost 1 base; unmatched junction nucleotides: 2. CDR3 in amino acids: CASSRDRSNQPQHF. CDR3 bases: TGTGCCAGCAGTAGGGACAGGAGCAATCAGCCCCAGCATTTT. The variable domain in full, with the rest retrieved from reference TRBV7-8 and TRBJ1-5, is GAGVSQSPRYKVAKRGQDVALRCDPISGHVSLFWYQQALGQGPEFLTYFQNEAQLDKSGLPSDRFFAERPEGSVSTLKIQRTQQEDSAVYLCASSRDRSNQPQHFGDGTRLSIL.

The V call is TRBV20-1, the J call TRBJ2-2; TRBD2 agrees at 9 bases. CDR3 length: 18 amino acids. Germline CDR1 reads DFQATT; CDR2 reads SNEGSKA (reference sequence). Trimming at V came to 0 bases and at J to 2 bases, leaving 10 bases not matched to a gene. In DNA form, the CDR3 reads TGCAGTGCTAGAGACGAGCGGGAGGTCAGACACAACACCGGGGAGCTGTTTTTT. This codes for CSARDEREVRHNTGELFF.

This chain connects TRBV12-3 or TRBV12-4 to TRBJ2-7; D is uncertain. The CDR3 length is 13 residues. With 2 bases removed from V and 0 bases from J, the gap between germline ends came to 5 bases. The CDR3 region has the DNA TGTGCCAGCAGTTTACGGTTCTCCTACGAGCAGTACTTC. It specifies CASSLRFSYEQYF.

The chain uses TRBV20-1 and TRBJ1-6; weak D call: TRBD1 (5 bases). Trimming pared 0 bases from V and 12 bases from J, leaving 18 bases between. Germline loops: CDR1 DFQATT, CDR2 SNEGSKA (reference sequence). This CDR3 has 15 residues. The CDR3 DNA sequence: TGCAGTGCTAGAGACCCCCGGGACTCCAGCGGACCCCTCCACTTT. Its translation is CSARDPRDSSGPLHF.